The 16 T cell receptor beta chains reported below all come from one sample, sequenced in a study of T-cell memory formation after mild COVID-19. In TCRdb, the 5' RACE reads were re-called with MiXCR into one record per CDR3 protein. This sample yields 200,000 to 300,000 distinct CDR3 sequences, of which over 15% are seen a single time; roughly a fifth belongs to the top ten. Sequencing used PBMCs or a T cell subset sorted from them (not recorded which). All receptors come from a man aged 18-30 years who had mild COVID-19 (a few samples of this study predate the infection). Cell type and time point are not known.

This clonotype was counted only a few times. The J gene is TRBJ2-7, the V gene TRBV27; 9 bases line up with TRBD1. V was clipped by 6 bases and J by 3 bases; unmatched bases: 3. Germline V lookup: CDR1 MNHEY, CDR2 SMNVEV (reference sequence). The CDR3 extends over 13 amino acids. The CDR3 DNA is TGTGCCAGCAGAAAGGACAGGGGCTACGAGCAGTACTTC. Protein sequence: CASRKDRGYEQYF.

A few counts support this clonotype. The chain recombines TRBV6-2 or TRBV6-3 with TRBJ1-2, with D perhaps matching TRBD1 (5 bases). This CDR3 has 14 amino acids. Germline V gives CDR1 MNHEY, CDR2 SVGEGT. Trimming pared 8 bases from V and 4 bases from J, leaving 17 bases between. CDR3 loop: CASRSGPNFYGYTF. CDR3 nucleotides: TGTGCCAGCCGATCGGGACCGAACTTCTATGGCTACACCTTC.

The CDR3 DNA follows: TGTGCCAGCAGCTGGAGGAGGGATTCGAACACTGAAGCTTTCTTT. It translates to CASSWRRDSNTEAFF. The chain recombines TRBV5-6 with TRBJ1-1; D unclear. The length of the CDR3 is 15 residues. Trimming left V 3 bases short and J 1 base short, with 13 bases between. The germline V gene encodes CDR1 SGHDT and CDR2 YYEEEE.

The chain recombines TRBV11-2 with TRBJ2-5; D remains ambiguous. The germline gives CDR1 SGHAT, CDR2 FQNNGV. The CDR3 spans 14 residues. Trimming stripped 3 bases from V and 0 bases from J, with 8 bases between. DNA of the CDR3: TGTGCCAGCAGCTTGGGCCTGTACCAAGAGACCCAGTACTTC. Protein sequence: CASSLGLYQETQYF.

This clonotype was observed a few times. This sequence joins TRBV27 and TRBJ1-2; no clear D. The V gene's germline CDR1 is MNHEY and CDR2 SMNVEV (reference sequence). CDR3 length: 15 amino acids. Trimming stripped 2 bases from V and 5 bases from J, with 15 bases between. CDR3 residues: CASSLTRELTYGYTF. The CDR3 bases are TGTGCCAGCAGTTTAACAAGGGAACTCACTTATGGCTACACCTTC.

This clonotype occurred a few times. The V and J genes are TRBV29-1 and TRBJ2-7; D is unclear. The germline V gene encodes CDR1 SQVTM and CDR2 ANQGSEA. The CDR3 runs to 12 residues. Trimming pared 4 bases from V and 4 bases from J, leaving 11 bases between. CDR3 amino acids: CSVAGPSYEQYV. Here the CDR3 DNA reads TGCAGCGTTGCCGGGCCATCATACGAGCAGTACGTC.

CDR3 sequence reads: CASSPLLTGDTGELFF. CDR3 coding DNA: TGCGCCAGCAGCCCCTTGCTCACAGGGGACACCGGGGAGCTGTTTTTT. This rearrangement joins TRBV4-3 to TRBJ2-2, with TRBD1 identical over 7 bases. The J segment lost 3 bases and the V segment lost 4 bases, leaving 8 bases of the junction unmatched. Germline CDR1 and CDR2: LGHNA and YSLEER. The CDR3 has 16 residues.

The V gene is TRBV7-2, the J gene TRBJ1-2; D call uncertain. From germline, CDR1 is SGHTA and CDR2 FQGNSA. The V end lost 5 bases, the J end lost 8 bases, and 12 bases lay between the germline ends. There are 12 residues in the CDR3. As DNA, the CDR3 is TGTGCCAGCAGCCCGAAGCCGGGGGGCTACACCTTC. Encoded protein: CASSPKPGGYTF.

The chain combines TRBV29-1 with TRBJ2-5; 7 bases line up with TRBD1. This CDR3 is built from 16 residues. CDR1 SQVTM and CDR2 ANQGSEA come from the germline V gene. J gave up 0 bases and V 7 bases, and 14 bases lay outside the gene matches. CDR3 nucleotide sequence: TGCAGCGCCCTAAGGGACAGAAATCTGTACCAAGAGACCCAGTACTTC. Its protein product is CSALRDRNLYQETQYF.

This clonotype was seen only a few times. The V call is TRBV4-3, the J call TRBJ2-1; 9 bases are a match to TRBD1. V was clipped by 1 base and J by 8 bases; unmatched bases: 9. This CDR3 comprises 16 residues. Germline CDR1 LGHNA, CDR2 YSLEER. DNA of the CDR3: TGCGCCAGCAGCCAAGCGGGACAGGGAGGAGTAGATGAGCAGTTCTTC. Residues: CASSQAGQGGVDEQFF.

This clonotype was detected only a few times. The CDR3: CSVGQQKETQYF. The CDR3 DNA reads as TGCAGCGTGGGACAGCAGAAAGAGACCCAGTACTTC. V gene TRBV29-1 combines with J gene TRBJ2-5, with 7 bases lining up with TRBD1. With V trimmed by 6 bases and J by 3 bases, 4 bases remained unmatched. The CDR3 loop spans 12 amino acids. Germline loops: CDR1 SQVTM, CDR2 ANQGSEA.

This CDR3 reads CASSEEPGGNTQYF. The CDR3 coding sequence is TGCGCCAGCAGCGAGGAGCCCGGAGGGAATACGCAGTATTTT. The chain combines TRBV5-1 with TRBJ2-3, with D tentatively TRBD2 (6 bases). V was trimmed by 4 bases and J by 7 bases, leaving 16 bases between them. The CDR3 totals 14 residues. The V gene's germline CDR1 is SGHRS and CDR2 YFSETQ.

There are many counts of this clonotype. The CDR3 is CATSDTRQGVKPQHF. The CDR3 DNA reads TGTGCCACCAGTGATACTAGACAGGGAGTGAAGCCCCAGCATTTT. This sequence joins TRBV24-1 and TRBJ1-5; 7 nucleotides agree with TRBD1. V dropped 3 bases and J dropped 8; count of bases not matched to a gene: 9. The V gene's germline CDR1 is KGHDR and CDR2 SFDVKD. The CDR3 contains 15 residues.

This clonotype was observed at least ten times. The chain recombines TRBV5-1 with TRBJ2-1; D is possibly TRBD2 (5 bases). Germline V lookup: CDR1 SGHRS, CDR2 YFSETQ. This CDR3 spans 15 amino acids. Trimming shortened V by 0 bases and J by 8 bases, and 15 bases separated the two germline ends. CDR3 sequence: CASSLEASLGHEQFF. The CDR3 DNA is TGCGCCAGCAGCTTGGAAGCTAGCCTGGGCCATGAGCAGTTCTTC.

V is TRBV7-8 and J is TRBJ2-3; 7 bases line up with TRBD1. J gave up 5 bases and V 4 bases, and 3 bases lay outside the gene matches. The CDR3 runs to 13 residues. Germline values: CDR1 SGHVS, CDR2 FQNEAQ. The CDR3, as DNA: TGTGCCAGCAGCTCGACAGGGCGAGATACGCAGTATTTT. Its translation: CASSSTGRDTQYF.

This rearrangement joins TRBV11-1 to TRBJ2-3; D is unclear. V was pared by 7 bases and J by 6 bases, with 14 bases between. The CDR3 runs 13 residues. Per the germline V gene, CDR1 is SGHAT and CDR2 is FQDESV (reference sequence). CDR3 sequence reads: CASTRPSTDTQYF. CDR3 nucleotide sequence: TGTGCCAGCACACGGCCCTCTACCGATACGCAGTATTTT.